Following are 4 T cell receptor beta chains from one sample sequenced in a study of regulatory T cells in long-lasting Graves disease (dated by TCRdb to about 2021). What this sample's time point label stands for: newly diagnosed GD, antithyroid drugs for less than 3 months. For both TCR sequencing and RNA sequencing, RNA was extracted from PBMCs using TRIzol. Library method: multiplex PCR. Instrument used: Illumina HiSeq 4000. To build TCR beta libraries, CDR3 regions were amplified by Arm-PCR using iRepertoire HTBI primers. In TCRdb, the public reads were trimmed at Q25 with fastp and aligned with MiXCR, with productive beta chains retained. A single entry per CDR3 protein holds the most common genes and DNA from its merged rows. The sample table holds roughly 610,000 distinct CDR3 sequences, of which roughly 16% were seen once. Together, the top ten hold around 19% of the sample. The same specimen was also included in a second study, on T cells in Graves' hyperthyroidism and ophthalmopathy.

The sample consisted of peripheral blood mononuclear cells (PBMCs), taken at new diagnosis, from a patient treated with antithyroid drugs. These receptors all come from a woman aged 25 to 39 with Graves disease. Donor details come from another sample of the same person, matched by shared clones.

The chain carries TRBV5-5 and TRBJ1-6; D possibly corresponds to TRBD1 (6 bases). V shed 2 bases and J shed 9 bases, with 15 bases lying between them. Germline V gene sequence: CDR1 SGHKS, CDR2 YYEKEE (reference sequence). The CDR3 consists of 15 residues. The chain's CDR3 is CASSFFGGGTSPLHF. The CDR3 nucleotides are TGTGCCAGCAGCTTCTTCGGGGGGGGCACTTCACCCCTCCACTTT.

This clonotype has a single count. It may be a read error: a sequence one base away is much more abundant. V and J are TRBV19 and TRBJ1-5; D is possibly TRBD1 (5 bases). Per the germline V gene, CDR1 is LNHDA and CDR2 is SQIVND (reference sequence). This CDR3 contains 15 residues. As DNA, the CDR3 is TGTGCCGGTAGTGTCAAGACAGCCCCAAATCAGCCCCAGCATTTT. Amino acids: CAGSVKTAPNQPQHF. Looking up the rest from reference TRBV19 and TRBJ1-5 gives the full variable domain: DGGITQSPKYLFRKEGQNVTLSCEQNLNHDAMYWYRQDPGQGLRLIYYSQIVNDFQKGDIAEGYSVSREKKESFPLTVTSAQKNPTAFYLCAGSVKTAPNQPQHFGDGTRLSIL.

In this sample, this clonotype turned up many times. In DNA form, the CDR3 reads TGCAGTGCTGGGACGTATCGGCCGGTGAGCACTGAAGCTTTCTTT. Its translation: CSAGTYRPVSTEAFF. The chain is built from TRBV20-1 and TRBJ1-1; maybe TRBD1 (5 bases). The V and J ends lost 5 bases and 4 bases respectively, with 20 bases between them. The CDR3 sequence is 15 residues long. CDR1 is DFQATT, CDR2 SNEGSKA, per germline (reference sequence).

This clonotype was observed a handful of times. This chain connects TRBV5-4 to TRBJ1-4, with D tentatively TRBD1 (6 bases). This CDR3 region has 15 residues. The V end was cut by 1 base, the J end by 8 bases, with 15 bases between. The germline CDR1 and CDR2 sequences are SGHNT and YYREEE (reference sequence). The CDR3 sequence: CASSLLDSPTEKLFF. CDR3 nucleotides: TGTGCCAGCAGCTTGCTGGACAGCCCTACGGAAAAACTGTTTTTT.